The 18 T cell receptor beta chains below all came from one sample that was sequenced in a study of neurological immune-mediated disorders. Noted time point: technical triplicate 3. A single record per CDR3 protein comes from TCRdb applying MiXCR to the 5' RACE reads. Among about 44,000 distinct CDR3 sequences, roughly 21% were seen once, and the ten largest hold around 4.7%. The material sequenced was PBMCs. The receptors come from a man aged 55 to 70 with HTLV-1-associated myelopathy (HAM/TSP).

Many counts were recorded for this clonotype. This rearrangement joins TRBV6-4 to TRBJ1-3; 8 nucleotides match TRBD1. V lost 6 bases to trimming and J lost 3 bases; unmatched junction nucleotides: 4. The CDR3 covers 14 residues. Germline V lookup: CDR1 MRHNA, CDR2 SNTAGT. The CDR3 region has the DNA TGTGCCAGCAGCATACAGGGGGTTGGAAACACCATATATTTT. This encodes CASSIQGVGNTIYF.

This clonotype was picked up many times. The chain has TRBV5-5 and TRBJ2-7, with a tentative D call TRBD2 (6 bases). The V gene lost 0 bases and the J gene lost 5 bases, with 21 bases spanning the gap. The CDR3 consists of 17 residues. Per the germline V gene, CDR1 is SGHKS and CDR2 is YYEKEE (reference sequence). CDR3 amino acids: CASSLAPEAGPGHEQYF. The DNA of the CDR3 is TGTGCCAGCAGCTTGGCCCCAGAGGCGGGGCCCGGCCACGAGCAGTACTTC. The full variable domain, completed using reference TRBV5-5 and TRBJ2-7, is DAGVTQSPTHLIKTRGQQVTLRCSPISGHKSVSWYQQVLGQGPQFIFQYYEKEERGRGNFPDRFSARQFPNYSSELNVNALLLGDSALYLCASSLAPEAGPGHEQYFGPGTRLTVT.

At least ten counts were recorded for this clonotype. The chain uses TRBV20-1 and TRBJ2-1, with 7 positions matching TRBD2. In germline, CDR1 is DFQATT, CDR2 SNEGSKA (reference sequence). CDR3 length: 15 amino acids. The V gene end was trimmed by 3 bases and the J gene end by 3 bases; junction bases not matched to a gene: 8. CDR3 nucleotide sequence: TGCAGTGCTAGTAGGGCTAGCGGACGCTACAATGAGCAGTTCTTC. It codes for CSASRASGRYNEQFF.

This clonotype appeared many times. The chain links TRBV24-1 to TRBJ2-5; D is possibly TRBD1 or TRBD2 (5 bases each). V was clipped by 7 bases and J by 4 bases, with 12 bases between them. The CDR3 length is 13 residues. CDR1 KGHDR and CDR2 SFDVKD come from the germline V gene. The CDR3 sequence is CATRDGGGETQYF. The CDR3 DNA is TGTGCCACCAGGGATGGGGGTGGAGAGACCCAGTACTTC.

This clonotype has a count of ten or more. The gene calls are TRBV27 and TRBJ2-6; D possibly corresponds to TRBD1 (5 bases). The CDR3 sequence is 16 residues long. V was clipped by 0 bases and J by 2 bases, with 8 bases between them. Germline values: CDR1 MNHEY, CDR2 SMNVEV (reference sequence). The CDR3 reads CASSLSGATGANVLTF. The CDR3 DNA reads TGTGCCAGCAGTTTATCAGGGGCGACTGGGGCCAACGTCCTGACTTTC. The full variable domain, in which reference TRBV27 and TRBJ2-6 provide the parts outside the CDR3, is EAQVTQNPRYLITVTGKKLTVTCSQNMNHEYMSWYRQDPGLGLRQIYYSMNVEVTDKGDVPEGYKVSRKEKRNFPLILESPSPNQTSLYFCASSLSGATGANVLTFGAGSRLTVL.

This clonotype has ten or more counts. The chain joins TRBV29-1 to TRBJ2-3, with D unresolved. The CDR3 loop spans 14 amino acids. The V end lost 4 bases, the J end lost 0 bases, and 11 bases lay between the germline ends. Germline lookup yields CDR1 SQVTM and CDR2 ANQGSEA. CDR3 amino acids: CSVVYPDSTDTQYF. The DNA of the CDR3 is TGCAGCGTTGTGTATCCAGATAGCACAGATACGCAGTATTTT.

This clonotype was seen ten or more times. This chain joins TRBV15 and TRBJ2-5; TRBD2 might be the D (6 bases). V lost 1 base, J lost 3 bases, and 6 bases lay in between. This CDR3 has 13 amino acids. Looked up from germline, CDR1 is LNHNV and CDR2 is YYDKDF (reference sequence). CDR3 DNA: TGTGCCACCAGCAGAGGGGAGGAAGAGACCCAGTACTTC. Translated, it gives CATSRGEEETQYF. The full variable domain, rest sourced from reference TRBV15 and TRBJ2-5, is DAMVIQNPRYQVTQFGKPVTLSCSQTLNHNVMYWYQQKSSQAPKLLFHYYDKDFNNEADTPDNFQSRRPNTSFCFLDIRSPGLGDTAMYLCATSRGEEETQYFGPGTRLLVL.

This clonotype was found many times. V usage is TRBV24-1 and J usage is TRBJ2-1; D is undetermined. V shed 1 base and J shed 8 bases, with 17 bases lying between them. There are 16 residues in the CDR3. Germline V gene lookup returns CDR1 KGHDR and CDR2 SFDVKD. The CDR3 DNA sequence: TGTGCCACCAGTGATTTTGGCGGAGCCGATCGCGATGAGCAGTTCTTC. Its protein product is CATSDFGGADRDEQFF.

The chain carries TRBV6-1 and TRBJ2-1; TRBD1 agrees at 7 bases. V was pared by 6 bases and J by 3 bases, with 8 bases of the junction left unmatched. The V gene's germline CDR1 is MNHNS and CDR2 SASEGT. This CDR3 comprises 15 residues. CDR3 protein: CASRRTGTNYNEQFF. The CDR3 nucleotides read TGTGCCAGCAGACGGACAGGCACAAACTACAATGAGCAGTTCTTC.

The gene calls are TRBV7-8 and TRBJ2-1; the D is unclear. The germline V and J ends were trimmed by 4 bases and 0 bases, with 13 bases remaining between them. CDR3 length equals 16 residues. Germline V gene sequence: CDR1 SGHVS, CDR2 FQNEAQ. CDR3 coding DNA: TGTGCCAGCAGCTCCTACTCTGCTAGCTCCTACAATGAGCAGTTCTTC. Translating it yields CASSSYSASSYNEQFF.

This clonotype was observed many times. The chain combines TRBV12-3 or TRBV12-4 with TRBJ2-2; no clear D gene. V gave up 3 bases and J gave up 6 bases, with 2 bases separating them. This CDR3 is built from 11 residues. The CDR3: CASSFPGELFF. CDR3 DNA sequence: TGTGCCAGCAGTTTCCCCGGGGAGCTGTTTTTT.

This clonotype showed up many times. The CDR3 nucleotides are TGTGCCAGCAGCGCTACCGGGACAGTCTCCTACGAGCAGTACTTC. Translated, it gives CASSATGTVSYEQYF. This rearrangement joins TRBV7-8 to TRBJ2-7; 7 bases map to TRBD1. V was pared by 5 bases and J by 0 bases, with 7 bases of the junction left unmatched. The CDR3 extends over 15 amino acids. In germline, CDR1 is SGHVS, CDR2 FQNEAQ.

This clonotype showed up many times. The gene calls are TRBV20-1 and TRBJ1-4; D unclear. Germline loops: CDR1 DFQATT, CDR2 SNEGSKA (reference sequence). The CDR3 has 15 amino acids. The V and J ends lost 6 bases and 3 bases respectively, with 17 bases between them. CDR3 nucleotide sequence: TGCAGTGCGGACCCGGGAGCACCATCTAATGAAAAACTGTTTTTT. This translates into CSADPGAPSNEKLFF.

This clonotype was seen repeatedly, ten times or more. V usage is TRBV9 and J usage is TRBJ1-5; TRBD1 matches 9 bases. The CDR3 sequence is 15 residues long. The trim removed 3 bases at V and 3 bases at J, leaving 4 bases unmatched. Germline CDR1 SGDLS, CDR2 YYNGEE. The CDR3 sequence: CASSGTGEANQPQHF. The CDR3 coding sequence is TGTGCCAGCAGCGGGACAGGGGAGGCCAATCAGCCCCAGCATTTT.

This clonotype was observed at least ten times. This chain links TRBV5-1 with TRBJ1-2, with no clear D. The CDR3 contains 13 residues. V dropped 4 bases and J dropped 4 bases, with 11 bases sitting between them. CDR1 and CDR2 from the germline V gene are SGHRS and YFSETQ. The CDR3 DNA reads TGCGCCAGCAGCGTAGATGGGTTCTATGGCTACACCTTC. Protein: CASSVDGFYGYTF. Filled out from reference TRBV5-1 and TRBJ1-2, the complete variable domain reads KAGVTQTPRYLIKTRGQQVTLSCSPISGHRSVSWYQQTPGQGLQFLFEYFSETQRNKGNFPGRFSGRQFSNSRSEMNVSTLELGDSALYLCASSVDGFYGYTFGSGTRLTVV.

This clonotype was detected ten times or more. J is TRBJ1-3 and V is TRBV5-6, with 9 bases that match TRBD1. Germline V gives CDR1 SGHDT, CDR2 YYEEEE. J was trimmed by 2 bases and V by 2 bases; bases with no gene match: 2. The CDR3 is 15 residues long. The CDR3 spells CASSFRDRAGNTIYF. CDR3 bases: TGTGCCAGCAGCTTCCGGGACAGGGCTGGAAACACCATATATTTT.

This clonotype was counted many times. The gene calls are TRBV3-1 and TRBJ1-1; 7 bases are a match to TRBD1. V dropped 5 bases and J dropped 1; count of bases not matched to a gene: 7. Germline values: CDR1 LGHDT, CDR2 YNNKEL (reference sequence). There are 15 residues in the CDR3. CDR3 in amino acids: CASSARTGGNTEAFF. CDR3 DNA sequence: TGTGCCAGCAGCGCACGGACAGGAGGGAACACTGAAGCTTTCTTT.

The V gene is TRBV12-3 or TRBV12-4, the J gene TRBJ2-7; tentatively, D is TRBD2 (5 bases). The CDR3 covers 15 residues. The V gene lost 5 bases and the J gene lost 3 bases, with 17 bases spanning the gap. This CDR3 reads CASSTAGLTSYEQYF. CDR3 in DNA: TGTGCCAGCAGTACCGCAGGTCTAACTAGCTACGAGCAGTACTTC.